The 5 T cell receptor beta chains below come from one sample, sequenced in a study of shared clonotypes between healthy human individuals. Profiled with immunoSEQ multiplex PCR; TCRdb holds only in-frame clones, not every one. The data show roughly 500,000 clones, roughly 77% seen once. The sample comprised PBMCs. These receptors all stem from a woman in her forties in good health. Some clones in this sample may be carry-over from other donors' samples.

The chain has TRBV7-9 and TRBJ2-1, with TRBD2 identical over 8 bases. The V gene's germline CDR1 is SEHNR and CDR2 FQNEAQ (reference sequence). The length of the CDR3 is 15 residues. The ends lost 5 bases at V and 5 bases at J; junction bases unmatched: 8. CDR3 bases: TGTGCCAGCAGCCTAAGCGGGAGTTATGACAATGAGCAGTTCTTC. As protein: CASSLSGSYDNEQFF.

This chain links TRBV7-8 with TRBJ1-1; 9 bases match TRBD1. The CDR3 loop spans 13 amino acids. The trim removed 3 bases at V and 6 bases at J, leaving 2 bases unmatched. CDR1 is SGHVS and CDR2 is FQNEAQ in the germline V gene. The CDR3 coding sequence is TGTGCCAGCAGCTTGGACAGGGGAGCTGAAGCTTTCTTT. The encoded protein is CASSLDRGAEAFF.

The rearrangement uses TRBV5-4 and TRBJ2-3; D not resolved. V was trimmed by 2 bases and J by 1 base, leaving 5 bases between them. CDR3 size: 13 residues. Germline CDR1 is SGHNT and CDR2 is YYREEE (reference sequence). CDR3 in DNA: TGTGCCAGCAGCTTAAGGGGCACAGATACGCAGTATTTT. As protein: CASSLRGTDTQYF.

This clone was seen only once. The V and J genes are TRBV7-2 and TRBJ2-2; weak D call: TRBD1 (5 bases). Between the trimmed V and J ends, which lost 6 bases and 0 bases, there was a span of 8 bases. The CDR3 runs to 14 residues. The germline V gene has CDR1 SGHTA and CDR2 FQGNSA. This chain's CDR3 is CASRKGANTGELFF. DNA for the CDR3: TGTGCCAGCAGAAAAGGGGCGAACACCGGGGAGCTGTTTTTT.

This chain links TRBV7-3 with TRBJ1-3, with a possible D match to TRBD1 (5 bases). The CDR3 is 16 amino acids. The germline V gene has CDR1 SGHTA and CDR2 FQGTGA. V was clipped by 5 bases and J by 2 bases, with 16 bases between them. For the CDR3, the DNA is TGTGCCAGCAGCCCTAGCGGGGGAGTACCTGGAAACACCATATATTTT. As protein: CASSPSGGVPGNTIYF.